This TCR beta chain was retrieved from a study of beta chain features in type 1 diabetes. Reverse transcription of all isolated RNA meant that expressed TCRB transcripts were sequenced. Clones were sequenced by immunoSEQ multiplex PCR, and TCRdb holds only the in-frame ones, with some missing. The profile shows around 290,000 clones, about 8% of them singletons. Stem cell-like memory, regulatory, central memory and naive CD4+ cells were sorted via CD45RO/CCR7/CD25/CD127/CD95/CD27. This clone turned up a few times. Antigen unknown. General observations from the study: A closer apparent resemblance between naive, central memory and Treg TCRB repertoires was seen in patients than in healthy donors.

The receptor comes from a woman aged 18 to 35 in good health. The specimen was central memory CD4+ T cells from blood.

The CDR3 loop reads CASRDTGGHNEQFF. The CDR3 DNA follows: TGTGCCAGCAGGGACACGGGAGGCCACAATGAGCAGTTCTTC. V usage is TRBV6-5 and J usage is TRBJ2-1; 7 bases align to TRBD2. CDR3 length equals 14 residues. The germline V gene encodes CDR1 MNHEY and CDR2 SVGAGI. The trim removed 6 bases at V and 5 bases at J, leaving 7 bases unmatched.